These 22 T cell receptor beta chains were sequenced from one sample in a study of blood T cell repertoires in COVID-19. Profiled with immunoSEQ multiplex PCR; TCRdb holds only in-frame clones, not every one. The repertoire consists of about 210,000 clones, with about 85% occurring once and the leading ten covering 18%. Sequencing was performed on PBMCs or T cells enriched from blood (not recorded which). All receptors derive from a man aged 35 to 55 who had recovered from COVID-19.

The chain links TRBV28 to TRBJ2-3; 13 positions agree with TRBD2. V trimming: 5 bases; J trimming: 0 bases; junction bases outside the gene matches: 5. Germline lookup yields CDR1 MDHEN and CDR2 SYDVKM. This CDR3 spans 17 amino acids. CDR3 sequence reads: CASSKGLAGPSTDTQYF. CDR3 nucleotide sequence: TGTGCCAGCAGTAAGGGACTAGCGGGACCGAGCACAGATACGCAGTATTTT.

This chain uses TRBV6-5 with TRBJ1-2; D may be TRBD1 (5 bases). V was cut by 7 bases and J by 4 bases, with 10 bases left in between. The V gene's germline CDR1 is MNHEY and CDR2 SVGAGI. The CDR3 contains 12 residues. In DNA form, the CDR3 reads TGTGCCAGCACCGACAGATCCTATGGCTACACCTTC. Residues: CASTDRSYGYTF.

This chain connects TRBV5-1 to TRBJ2-3, with D possibly matching TRBD2 (5 bases). This CDR3 region has 15 residues. Deletions cut 3 bases from V and 3 bases from J, with 14 bases between. The germline V gene encodes CDR1 SGHRS and CDR2 YFSETQ. Here the CDR3 reads CASSSLGAVTDTQYF. DNA for the CDR3: TGCGCCAGCAGCTCCCTGGGAGCCGTTACAGATACGCAGTATTTT.

The chain employs TRBV19 and TRBJ2-5; 8 positions match TRBD2. From germline, CDR1 is LNHDA and CDR2 SQIVND (reference sequence). J gave up 4 bases and V 1 base, and 8 bases lay outside the gene matches. CDR3 length: 16 residues. Written as DNA, the CDR3 is TGTGCCAGTAGTATAGGTCTTAGCGGGGTTTTAGAGACCCAGTACTTC. It translates to CASSIGLSGVLETQYF. The full variable domain, with the rest looked up from reference TRBV19 and TRBJ2-5, is DGGITQSPKYLFRKEGQNVTLSCEQNLNHDAMYWYRQDPGQGLRLIYYSQIVNDFQKGDIAEGYSVSREKKESFPLTVTSAQKNPTAFYLCASSIGLSGVLETQYFGPGTRLLVL.

As concerns this clone: Mismatch with germline at one junction end may stem from a read error. This chain connects TRBV4-2 to TRBJ2-1, with 7 positions matching TRBD2. The CDR3 length is 18 residues. Germline CDR1 reads LGHNA; CDR2 reads YNFKEQ. CDR3 coding DNA: TGTGCCAGCAGCCAACAAATGACTACCGGGACTAACTACTATGAGCAGTTCTTC. Translated, it gives CASSQQMTTGTNYYEQFF.

The rearrangement joins TRBV9 to TRBJ1-2; D not certain. Trimming stripped 5 bases from V and 1 base from J, with 15 bases between. The CDR3 covers 15 residues. The germline gives CDR1 SGDLS, CDR2 YYNGEE. The CDR3 DNA is TGTGCCAGCAGTGATTCCCGGGATAATAACTATGGCTACACCTTC. Its translation: CASSDSRDNNYGYTF.

V usage is TRBV21-1 and J usage is TRBJ2-3; TRBD2 reflects the table's D call only, with no check against the DNA. TRBV21-1 is marked as a pseudogene. This CDR3 comprises 14 residues. The CDR3 is CASRLAGSTDTQYF. The CDR3 DNA reads as TGTGCCAGCAGACTAGCGGGCAGCACAGATACGCAGTATTTT.

The chain is built from TRBV4-1 and TRBJ2-7, with 8 bases that match TRBD2. The CDR3 spans 13 residues. Germline CDR1 is MGHRA and CDR2 is YSYEKL. V lost 4 bases to trimming and J lost 1 base; unmatched junction nucleotides: 0. This CDR3 is CASSPSGSYEQYF. CDR3 in DNA: TGCGCCAGCAGCCCTAGCGGGTCCTACGAGCAGTACTTC.

CDR3 amino acids: CAISESSRATNEKLFF. DNA for the CDR3: TGTGCCATCAGTGAGTCGTCTCGGGCAACTAATGAAAAACTGTTTTTT. The chain links TRBV10-3 to TRBJ1-4; D ambiguous. The CDR3 length is 16 residues. Germline V gene sequence: CDR1 ENHRY, CDR2 SYGVKD. The ends were cut back, 0 bases at V and 0 bases at J, with 8 bases in the middle.

This rearrangement joins TRBV5-1 to TRBJ1-1; 8 bases align to TRBD1. CDR3 size: 12 residues. CDR1 and CDR2 from the germline V gene are SGHRS and YFSETQ. With V trimmed by 3 bases and J by 8 bases, 3 bases remained unmatched. The CDR3 region is CASSWGDREAFF. CDR3 sequence (DNA): TGCGCCAGCAGCTGGGGGGACAGGGAAGCTTTCTTT.

The chain employs TRBV30 and TRBJ1-4, with 9 bases identical to TRBD1. Trimming took 3 bases from V and 10 from J; bases not matched to a gene: 15. The CDR3 contains 16 residues. Germline CDR1 is GTSNPN and CDR2 is SVGIG (reference sequence). The CDR3: CAWSQNPQGAVGKLFF. The CDR3 region has the DNA TGTGCCTGGAGCCAAAATCCACAGGGGGCGGTAGGAAAACTGTTTTTT.

V usage is TRBV4-1 and J usage is TRBJ2-5, with 8 bases matching TRBD1. This CDR3 comprises 18 residues. The trim removed 0 bases at V and 5 bases at J, leaving 14 bases unmatched. The germline CDR1 and CDR2 sequences are MGHRA and YSYEKL. Here the CDR3 DNA reads TGCGCCAGCAGCCAAGAAGAGGGGCTTGGCAGGGGGCACGAGACCCAGTACTTC. Translation: CASSQEEGLGRGHETQYF.

This rearrangement joins TRBV5-4 to TRBJ2-1; TRBD2 is a possible D gene (5 bases). The CDR3 sequence is 14 residues long. V dropped 4 bases and J dropped 7 bases, with 15 bases sitting between them. Per the germline V gene, CDR1 is SGHNT and CDR2 is YYREEE (reference sequence). The DNA for the CDR3 is TGTGCCAGCAGCGGCCAGGTGGAGGTGAATGAGCAGTTCTTC. Its translation is CASSGQVEVNEQFF.

This chain joins TRBV7-2 and TRBJ2-7, with D tentatively TRBD2 (5 bases). V was pared by 5 bases and J by 2 bases, with 10 bases between. The CDR3 is 13 amino acids. The germline gives CDR1 SGHTA, CDR2 FQGNSA. In DNA form, the CDR3 reads TGTGCCAGCAGCCGCATCGGGGCCTACGAGCAGTACTTC. Protein sequence: CASSRIGAYEQYF.

This clone was seen once. The CDR3 DNA follows: TGCAGCGTAAACAGGGAAGTGGTGAACAATGAGCAGTTCTTC. Protein sequence: CSVNREVVNNEQFF. The chain joins TRBV29-1 to TRBJ2-1, with a possible D match to TRBD1 (6 bases). The CDR3 length is 14 residues. CDR1 is SQVTM and CDR2 is ANQGSEA in the germline V gene. V was cut by 6 bases and J by 5 bases, with 17 bases left in between.

This clone was seen a few times. V usage is TRBV5-1 and J usage is TRBJ2-7; 12 positions match TRBD1. Germline V gene sequence: CDR1 SGHRS, CDR2 YFSETQ. CDR3 size: 13 residues. The V gene end was trimmed by 7 bases and the J gene end by 3 bases; junction bases not matched to a gene: 2. The CDR3: CASGTGGGYEQYF. CDR3 DNA: TGCGCCAGCGGGACAGGGGGCGGCTACGAGCAGTACTTC.

The rearrangement uses TRBV19 and TRBJ1-6; D remains unclear. The CDR3 is 13 amino acids. V dropped 3 bases and J dropped 11 bases, with 11 bases sitting between them. CDR1 LNHDA and CDR2 SQIVND come from the germline V gene (reference sequence). The CDR3 DNA is TGTGCCAGTAGTATTGGTCGGGGTCCACCCCTCCACTTT. Amino acid sequence: CASSIGRGPPLHF.

The rearrangement uses TRBV12-5 and TRBJ1-1, with a weak D call TRBD1 (6 bases). The length of the CDR3 is 17 residues. The V gene's germline CDR1 is LGHNT and CDR2 FRNRAP. The V and J ends lost 3 bases and 1 base respectively, with 18 bases between them. CDR3 residues: CASGFLLPGQQNTEAFF. The CDR3 DNA reads as TGTGCTAGTGGTTTCCTCCTACCGGGACAACAGAACACTGAAGCTTTCTTT.

The chain uses TRBV18 and TRBJ2-5; D perhaps matches TRBD1 (5 bases). This CDR3 contains 15 residues. Germline V gene data show CDR1 as KGHSH and CDR2 as LQKENI. V shed 2 bases and J shed 2 bases, with 12 bases lying between them. CDR3 protein: CASSPTTARQETQYF. The CDR3 bases are TGTGCCAGCTCACCAACGACAGCCAGACAAGAGACCCAGTACTTC.

The J gene is TRBJ1-3, the V gene TRBV3-1 (or the pseudogene TRBV3-2); D is ambiguous. Trimming removed 0 bases from V and 4 bases from J, with 10 bases in between. Germline V gene lookup returns CDR1 LGHDT and CDR2 YNNKEL (reference sequence). CDR3 length: 15 amino acids. This chain's CDR3 is CASSQDELAGNTIYF. DNA of the CDR3: TGTGCCAGCAGCCAAGATGAGCTAGCAGGAAACACCATATATTTT.

This rearrangement joins TRBV7-9 to TRBJ2-3; 10 bases fit TRBD2. The V gene end was trimmed by 5 bases and the J gene end by 2 bases; junction bases not matched to a gene: 13. Germline V gene lookup returns CDR1 SEHNR and CDR2 FQNEAQ (reference sequence). The CDR3 consists of 18 residues. DNA of the CDR3: TGTGCCAGCAGCCCACGCTTAAGACTAGCGGGTACCACAGATACGCAGTATTTT. Amino acids: CASSPRLRLAGTTDTQYF.

The chain has TRBV28 and TRBJ2-3, with TRBD2 matching over 10 bases. V shed 6 bases, J shed 15 bases, and the junction held 6 bases outside the gene matches. The CDR3 spans 11 residues. Germline CDR1 is MDHEN and CDR2 is SYDVKM. The CDR3 DNA reads TGTGCCAGCAGGACTCTAGCGGGAGTCTATTTT. It specifies CASRTLAGVYF.